The 6 T cell receptor beta chains below come from one sample, sequenced in a study of post-analysis software for immune sequencing data. General observations from the study: Compared with controls, patients had more of about 5 TRBV segments, including TRBV5-6, TRBV5-1 and TRBV20-1.

These receptors' antigens are unknown. Libraries were made from TCR beta cDNA, and they carried unique molecular identifiers. Each CDR3 protein is one row after TCRdb ran MiXCR on the PCR reads. The data contain about 460,000 distinct CDR3 sequences, under 55% of them singletons. The sample was blood. Every receptor here comes from a girl aged 10-17 years with multiple sclerosis.

As regards this clonotype: One end of the junction is discordant with germline, which a read error may explain. V and J are TRBV4-1 and TRBJ2-7; 8 positions agree with TRBD1. Judging by the DNA end, TRBJ2-5 fits better; the J call may be wrong. CDR3 size: 16 residues. Germline lookup yields CDR1 MGHRA and CDR2 YSYEKL. The CDR3 nucleotides read TGCGCCAGCAGCCCTCCGGGACAGGTGAACCAGGAGACCCAGTACTTC. Amino acid sequence: CASSPPGQVNQETQYF.

The gene calls are TRBV7-8 and TRBJ2-5; TRBD1 is a possible D gene (5 bases). The CDR3 has 14 amino acids. V was trimmed by 0 bases and J by 7 bases, leaving 12 bases between them. The germline V gene encodes CDR1 SGHVS and CDR2 FQNEAQ. The DNA for the CDR3 is TGTGCCAGCAGCTTAGCGGCAGGGTCCGTGACCCAGTACTTC. Translating gives CASSLAAGSVTQYF. The full variable domain, rest sourced from reference TRBV7-8 and TRBJ2-5, is GAGVSQSPRYKVAKRGQDVALRCDPISGHVSLFWYQQALGQGPEFLTYFQNEAQLDKSGLPSDRFFAERPEGSVSTLKIQRTQQEDSAVYLCASSLAAGSVTQYFGPGTRLLVL.

The chain links TRBV3-1 to TRBJ1-1; 8 nucleotides match TRBD1. V lost 6 bases, J lost 1 base, and 7 bases stayed unmatched. CDR3 length: 15 amino acids. Germline V gene lookup returns CDR1 LGHDT and CDR2 YNNKEL (reference sequence). CDR3 in amino acids: CASRRSRGQNTEAFF. CDR3 nucleotides: TGTGCCAGCAGACGGAGCAGGGGGCAGAACACTGAAGCTTTCTTT.

The CDR3 nucleotides read TGTGCCAGCAGTCTGACTAGCGGGAGTAGTCGCGAGCAGTACTTC. Its translation: CASSLTSGSSREQYF. The rearrangement joins TRBV27 to TRBJ2-7, with TRBD2 identical over 12 bases. CDR3 length: 15 amino acids. Germline V CDR1 and CDR2: MNHEY, SMNVEV (reference sequence). V lost 5 bases, J lost 6 bases, and 8 bases stayed unmatched.

The V and J genes are TRBV7-6 and TRBJ1-1; D call uncertain. Looked up from germline, CDR1 is SGHVS and CDR2 is FNYEAQ. The CDR3 contains 12 residues. V was cut by 6 bases and J by 1 base, with 6 bases left in between. As DNA, the CDR3 is TGTGCCAGCAGAGATACGAACACTGAAGCTTTCTTT. This codes for CASRDTNTEAFF.

This sequence joins TRBV4-1 and TRBJ1-4; D perhaps matches TRBD1 (5 bases). Trimming left V 7 bases short and J 7 bases short, with 13 bases between. The CDR3 covers 13 residues. Germline values: CDR1 MGHRA, CDR2 YSYEKL. The CDR3 DNA is TGCGCCAGCACCCTTACAGGTGGTGAAAAACTGTTTTTT. Protein product: CASTLTGGEKLFF.